This T cell receptor (beta chain) was profiled in a study of T cell responses to AZD1222 COVID-19 vaccine. Study-wide points: Unmutated variant regions are reportedly the target of nearly half of TCRs that are spike-specific.

The ends were cut back, 3 bases at V and 1 base at J, with 13 bases in the middle. Germline V gives CDR1 SGHNT, CDR2 YENEEA. The CDR3 runs to 15 residues. A word on this clone: Its antigen is still unknown.

Profiling relied on immunoSEQ multiplex PCR, and the TCRdb table lists in-frame clones only, not all of them. The data hold roughly 150,000 clones, with around 90% observed a single time. This chain links TRBV11-3 with TRBJ2-7; D might be TRBD1 or TRBD2, each matching 5 bases. The receptor was derived from an adult in good health. The specimen was peripheral blood, collected on day 0 of AZD1222 vaccination. The CDR3 reads CASSFRDAASYEQYF. For the CDR3, the DNA is TGTGCCAGCAGCTTCCGGGACGCCGCTTCCTACGAGCAGTACTTC.